This TCR beta chain was observed in a study of vaccination and CD4 T cells after COVID-19. Study in general: Cultures that served as controls received a CEFX pool, an HIV-1 Nef pool, or no peptide.

Cultured CD4+ T cells had their DNA profiled by the Oncomine TCR Beta short-read assay. One entry per CDR3 protein, called by TCRdb with MiXCR from the PCR reads. The repertoire includes thousands of distinct CDR3 sequences, roughly 67% of them detected once, and about a fifth sits in the top ten. The treatment is: 10-day PBMC culture with coronavirus spike peptide pools or control peptides (ViraFEST assay). Expansion of antigen-specific T cells with peptide pools by ViraFEST preceded sequencing of TCRs. Trimming removed 2 bases from V and 0 bases from J; junction bases left unmatched: 6. This CDR3 has 16 amino acids. Looked up from germline, CDR1 is ENHRY and CDR2 is SYGVKD. General study findings and limits: The authors identified 304 of 307 vaccine-specific clones in convalescent patients as spike mono-reactive.

Worth noting for this clonotype: As yet, its antigen is unknown.

The V gene is TRBV10-3, the J gene TRBJ1-2; 7 positions agree with TRBD1. This TCR was sampled from a human donor who had recovered from COVID-19. Specimen: CD4+ T cells from blood, cultured in vitro. This CDR3 reads CAISEQAGGSNYGYTF. In DNA, the CDR3 is TGTGCCATCAGTGAGCAGGCAGGGGGTTCTAACTATGGCTACACCTTC.